This note documents a single T cell receptor beta chain sequence. The antigen remains undetermined. Template switching added a universal primer binding site, and final cDNA carried unique molecular identifiers. TCRdb passed the 5' RACE reads through MiXCR, listing each CDR3 protein once. This sample has 500,000 to 600,000 distinct CDR3 sequences, with about 20% found just once. The data were obtained in a study of identical twins. Regarding the study as a whole: For monozygotic twins, models underestimated out-of-frame TCR alpha sharing. Fewer insertions were carried by abundant cord blood beta clonotypes, but none was seen in memory repertoires.

The sample was also reused in another study, on T cells expressing NK-cell markers.

The sequence derives from a woman younger than 35 in good health. The sequenced material came from CD4+ T cells sorted from blood.

The CDR3 region has the DNA TGCAGTGCTCCCGGGACTAGCAATACAGATACGCAGTATTTT. Translation gives CSAPGTSNTDTQYF. The rearrangement links TRBV20-1 to TRBJ2-3; 9 positions agree with TRBD2. CDR1 and CDR2 (germline): DFQATT, SNEGSKA (reference sequence). V lost 5 bases to trimming and J lost 3 bases; unmatched junction nucleotides: 6. The CDR3 covers 14 residues.